This passage covers 21 T cell receptor beta chains from one sample sequenced in a study of blood T cells in healthy people across ages. A J-beta primer mix and a sample-barcoded 5' primer were used in a second PCR of roughly 6 to 11 cycles. TCRdb called the 5' RACE reads again in MiXCR, with one record for every CDR3 protein. The sample comprises some 1.5 million distinct CDR3 sequences, roughly 30% of which are singletons, and 7.7% rests with the top ten. The sequencing input was blood. These receptors originate from a woman aged 25 to 45 in good health.

This rearrangement joins TRBV19 to TRBJ2-3; TRBD2 matches 13 bases. The CDR3 sequence is 16 residues long. The junction had 8 bases not matched to a gene; V was cut back by 6 bases and J by 5 bases. CDR1 LNHDA and CDR2 SQIVND come from the germline V gene (reference sequence). CDR3 bases: TGTGCCAGTAGGAAAGGACTAGCGGGAGCTGAAGATACGCAGTATTTT. Translated, it gives CASRKGLAGAEDTQYF.

This chain uses TRBV5-1 with TRBJ2-1, with 11 bases matching TRBD2. There are 15 residues in the CDR3. The germline CDR1 and CDR2 sequences are SGHRS and YFSETQ. V lost 4 bases, J lost 6 bases, and 6 bases stayed unmatched. The DNA of the CDR3 is TGCGCCAGCAGCGGAATTAGCGGGGGGGGCAATGAGCAGTTCTTC. As protein: CASSGISGGGNEQFF.

The J gene is TRBJ2-1, the V gene TRBV12-3 or TRBV12-4; 7 bases match TRBD2. Trimming took 7 bases from V and 7 from J; bases not matched to a gene: 13. There are 15 residues in the CDR3. The CDR3: CASTRSRTGGNEQFF. The CDR3 nucleotides are TGTGCCAGCACCCGCTCCCGGACCGGGGGGAATGAGCAGTTCTTC.

The J gene is TRBJ1-5, the V gene TRBV7-6; 11 nucleotides agree with TRBD1. CDR1 SGHVS and CDR2 FNYEAQ come from the germline V gene. The ends lost 5 bases at V and 6 bases at J; junction bases unmatched: 6. The CDR3 is 15 residues long. CDR3: CASSLGDRGSQPQHF. CDR3 coding DNA: TGTGCCAGCAGCCTGGGGGACAGGGGGAGTCAGCCCCAGCATTTT.

In the case of this clonotype: A much more abundant neighbour one base away suggests this may be a read error. This chain links TRBV6-5 with TRBJ1-2; D not certain. This CDR3 has 14 amino acids. Germline loops: CDR1 MNHEY, CDR2 SVGAGI. In nucleotides, the CDR3 is TGTACCAGCAGCCGGAGCCCACCTAACTATGGCTACACCTTC. It is translated as CTSSRSPPNYGYTF.

V and J are TRBV20-1 and TRBJ1-2; no reliable D call. V lost 4 bases, J lost 0 bases, and 9 bases lay in between. This CDR3 region has 13 residues. Germline CDR1 and CDR2: DFQATT and SNEGSKA (reference sequence). The CDR3 nucleotides read TGCAGTGCTAAGTACACTGCTAACTATGGCTACACCTTC. Protein: CSAKYTANYGYTF.

The chain recombines TRBV6-5 with TRBJ1-4; D unresolved. CDR3 size: 15 residues. CDR1 is MNHEY, CDR2 SVGAGI, per germline. Trimming took 0 bases from V and 9 from J, leaving 14 bases between them. CDR3 protein: CASSYSSAAVQKLFF. The CDR3 DNA is TGTGCCAGCAGTTACTCGTCGGCGGCAGTACAAAAACTGTTTTTT.

This clonotype was seen at least ten times. The chain employs TRBV12-3 or TRBV12-4 and TRBJ2-1; D ambiguous. V was trimmed by 2 bases and J by 2 bases, leaving 4 bases between them. The CDR3 loop spans 13 amino acids. The CDR3 protein is CASSLLAYNEQFF. The CDR3 DNA reads as TGTGCCAGCAGTTTATTAGCCTACAATGAGCAGTTCTTC.

The sample holds a few counts of this clonotype. The chain uses TRBV6-5 and TRBJ2-5; D not certain. Trimming left V 10 bases short and J 11 bases short, with 23 bases between. This CDR3 is built from 13 residues. Germline values: CDR1 MNHEY, CDR2 SVGAGI. The CDR3 DNA is TGTGCCACCGCCCGGCGTGAGAGCAATGAGCAGTACTTC. Protein: CATARRESNEQYF.

This clonotype was seen ten or more times. This chain links TRBV3-1 with TRBJ2-5; 8 bases align to TRBD2. J lost 3 bases, V lost 6 bases, and 6 bases had no gene match. This CDR3 region has 14 residues. The V gene's germline CDR1 is LGHDT and CDR2 YNNKEL (reference sequence). CDR3 sequence reads: CASREREIKETQYF. Written as DNA, the CDR3 is TGTGCCAGCAGAGAGCGGGAGATCAAAGAGACCCAGTACTTC.

This clonotype has ten or more counts. A junction boundary mismatches the germline segment, possibly from a read error. DNA of the CDR3: TGTGCCAGCAGTTTTCAGGGGTCCTCCTACAATGAGCAGTTCTTC. It codes for CASSFQGSSYNEQFF. This chain joins TRBV5-1 and TRBJ2-1, with a possible D match to TRBD1 (6 bases). Germline loops: CDR1 SGHRS, CDR2 YFSETQ. The length of the CDR3 is 15 residues.

This clonotype was seen ten or more times. This chain connects TRBV4-3 to TRBJ2-1; 12 nucleotides match TRBD2. Germline CDR1 and CDR2: LGHNA and YSLEER. The J segment lost 7 bases and the V segment lost 4 bases, leaving 8 bases of the junction unmatched. This CDR3 is 16 amino acids long. CDR3 DNA: TGCGCCAGCAGCCCCGCCGGGACTAGCGGGTTAAATGAGCAGTTCTTC. Encoded protein: CASSPAGTSGLNEQFF.

This clonotype was counted a few times. V is TRBV19 and J is TRBJ1-1, with D possibly matching TRBD1 (6 bases). Germline V gives CDR1 LNHDA, CDR2 SQIVND (reference sequence). The CDR3 has 14 amino acids. Trimming removed 5 bases at V and 4 bases at J, with 14 bases between. In DNA form, the CDR3 reads TGTGCCAGTAGTGCACAGGGAGGAGTCACTGAAGCTTTCTTT. This gives the protein CASSAQGGVTEAFF.

The chain combines TRBV6-6 with TRBJ2-4; D unresolved. Trimming took 6 bases from V and 0 from J, leaving 12 bases between them. The CDR3 runs 15 residues. Germline values: CDR1 MNHNY, CDR2 SVGAGI (reference sequence). The chain's CDR3 is CASSPEPLAKNIQYF. As DNA, the CDR3 is TGTGCCAGCAGCCCCGAGCCATTAGCCAAAAACATTCAGTACTTC.

This clonotype was recorded many times. V is TRBV6-5 and J is TRBJ2-3; no clear D. V was cut by 3 bases and J by 0 bases, with 10 bases left in between. The CDR3 loop spans 15 amino acids. From germline, CDR1 is MNHEY and CDR2 SVGAGI. The DNA of the CDR3 is TGTGCCAGCAGTTATCAGGCGGCGAGCACAGATACGCAGTATTTT. Translated: CASSYQAASTDTQYF.

The chain links TRBV12-3 or TRBV12-4 to TRBJ1-1; TRBD1 might be the D (5 bases). Trimming took 5 bases from V and 10 from J, leaving 17 bases between them. CDR3 length: 13 amino acids. Here the CDR3 DNA reads TGTGCCAGCAGTAGGCCGGGACCTCCTCGAGCTTTCTTT. Translating it yields CASSRPGPPRAFF.

This clonotype showed up many times. DNA of the CDR3: TGTGCCAGCAGCCAAGCCACACACTACGAGCAGTACTTC. This gives the protein CASSQATHYEQYF. The J gene is TRBJ2-7, the V gene TRBV3-1, with D unresolved. The CDR3 loop spans 13 amino acids. V dropped 1 base and J dropped 3 bases, with 7 bases sitting between them. Germline CDR1 reads LGHDT; CDR2 reads YNNKEL (reference sequence).

Ten or more counts support this clonotype. The rearrangement uses TRBV10-3 and TRBJ2-7, with 9 bases identical to TRBD1. The V and J ends lost 10 bases and 7 bases, in that order; junction bases with no gene match: 11. CDR3 length equals 13 residues. Germline loops: CDR1 ENHRY, CDR2 SYGVKD. DNA of the CDR3: TGTGCCACCACCGGGACAGGGAAGGAAGAGCAGTACTTC. This gives the protein CATTGTGKEEQYF.

This clonotype was seen repeatedly, ten times or more. V usage is TRBV29-1 and J usage is TRBJ2-7; TRBD2 might be the D (6 bases). Germline V CDR1 and CDR2: SQVTM, ANQGSEA. This CDR3 has 12 amino acids. The ends were cut back, 5 bases at V and 3 bases at J, with 11 bases in the middle. CDR3 nucleotides: TGCAGCGTTAGGACGGACTACTACGAGCAGTACTTC. Translation gives CSVRTDYYEQYF.

Concerning this clonotype: A much larger clone is a single base away; this may be a read error. The chain joins TRBV7-9 to TRBJ2-7; maybe TRBD2 (6 bases). The J call may be incorrect, as the DNA end agrees better with TRBJ2-5. CDR1 SEHNR and CDR2 FQNEAQ come from the germline V gene (reference sequence). The CDR3 runs to 15 residues. The CDR3 DNA sequence: TGTGCCAGCAGCTTACACGGGGGAACCCGTGGGACCCAGTACTTC. It encodes CASSLHGGTRGTQYF.

This clonotype was detected only a few times. The V and J genes are TRBV5-1 and TRBJ1-2, with no clear D. The V and J ends lost 0 bases and 5 bases respectively, with 11 bases between them. Germline-derived CDR1 and CDR2 are SGHRS and YFSETQ. The CDR3 contains 14 residues. The CDR3 spells CASSLEPSNYGYTF. The CDR3 region has the DNA TGCGCCAGCAGCTTGGAACCGTCAAATTATGGCTACACCTTC.